Listed below are T cell receptor beta chains from one sample, sequenced in a study of human T cells and chemical hapten exposure. TCRdb re-derived calls from the RACE reads in MiXCR, one entry per CDR3 protein. Of 300,000 to 450,000 distinct CDR3 sequences in the sample, nearly 5% were seen once. Sequenced material: whole blood, taken in connection with sensitization to the hapten diphenylcyclopropenone (DPC). The source of these receptors is a woman aged 45-65 years with alopecia areata. Some clones in this sample may be carry-over from other donors' samples. Each CDR3 is given with its conserved first and last residue. D genes are given only for firm matches. Size is stated for part of the rows, as once, few or many counts, or as a class when the clone is expanded.

V gene,D gene,clone size,J gene,CDR3 DNA,CDR3 protein
TRBV27,TRBD1,NA,TRBJ1-1,TGTGCCAGCAGTGGATCGACAGGGGAGGGCACTGAAGCTTTCTTT,CASSGSTGEGTEAFF
TRBV11-1,NA,many,TRBJ1-5,TGTGCCAGCAGCGTTGGATTTGATCAGCCCCAGCATTTT,CASSVGFDQPQHF
TRBV5-1,TRBD1,many,TRBJ2-3,TGCGCCAGCAGCTCGCACCAGGGGGCGAGAGATACGCAGTATTTT,CASSSHQGARDTQYF
TRBV9,NA,NA,TRBJ2-1,TGTGCCAGCAGCTTTTCAGTTGCCAATGAGCAGTTCTTC,CASSFSVANEQFF
TRBV7-2,TRBD2,few,TRBJ2-5,TGTGCCAGCAGGACTGGACTAGCCGGAGAGACCCAGTACTTC,CASRTGLAGETQYF
TRBV6-2/TRBV6-3,NA,many,TRBJ1-6,TGTGCCAGCAGCCTCAACCCGGAGGGGGGATCCCCCCTCCACTTT,CASSLNPEGGSPLHF
TRBV28,NA,many,TRBJ1-1,TGTGCCAGCAGTCCGCCCTGGAGGAACACTGAAGCTTTCTTT,CASSPPWRNTEAFF
TRBV7-6,TRBD1,NA,TRBJ2-5,TGTGCCAGCAGCTTAGCTGGCGGACAGGGAGAGACCCAGTACTTC,CASSLAGGQGETQYF
TRBV24-1,NA,many,TRBJ2-3,TGTGCCACCAGTTCGGGGAGCACAGATACGCAGTATTTT,CATSSGSTDTQYF
TRBV7-8,NA,NA,TRBJ2-3,TGTGCCAGCAGCTCCGCAGTTCTAAGCACAGATACGCAGTATTTT,CASSSAVLSTDTQYF
TRBV18,NA,many,TRBJ2-2,TGTGCCAGCTCACCGGGACTCACGAACACCGGGGAGCTGTTTTTT,CASSPGLTNTGELFF
TRBV18,TRBD1,few,TRBJ1-2,TGTGCCAGCTCACCTGGACAGGGATACGATGGCTACACCTTC,CASSPGQGYDGYTF
TRBV2,NA,many,TRBJ2-4,TGTGCCAGCACGGAGACAGGTGCAGCCAAAAACATTCAGTACTTC,CASTETGAAKNIQYF
TRBV20-1,TRBD1,NA,TRBJ2-7,TGCAGTGCTAGAGGTCTAGGGACAGGTAGCTCCTACGAGCAGTACTTC,CSARGLGTGSSYEQYF
TRBV29-1,NA,few,TRBJ2-3,TGCAGCGTTGAAGGGACCCCACCAGATACGCAGTATTTT,CSVEGTPPDTQYF
TRBV28,TRBD2,many,TRBJ2-3,TGTGCCAGCAGTTTGGCGTCTAGCGGGGCCACAGATACGCAGTATTTT,CASSLASSGATDTQYF